The 2 T cell receptor beta chains in this list originate from one sample, sequenced in a study of cytomegalovirus exposure and HLA in healthy donors. Vbeta (60) and Jbeta (13) primers were used in the PCR. Profiled with immunoSEQ multiplex PCR; TCRdb holds only in-frame clones, not every one. Of about 100,000 clones listed, about four fifths are singletons. Specimen: PBMCs. These receptors were taken from a woman aged 40 to 50 in good health and CMV-seronegative.

This clone was seen a single time. The chain combines TRBV6-1 with TRBJ1-5; a possible D gene is TRBD1 (5 bases). Germline-derived CDR1 and CDR2 are MNHNS and SASEGT. Trimming cost V 2 bases and J 2 bases, with 7 bases left between them. This CDR3 spans 14 amino acids. For the CDR3, the DNA is TGTGCCAGCAGTGAACAGGGTGGCAATCAGCCCCAGCATTTT. Its protein product is CASSEQGGNQPQHF.

This clone was seen just once. V and J are TRBV7-9 and TRBJ2-5; no definite D call. V was pared by 6 bases and J by 5 bases, with 10 bases between. CDR3 size: 12 residues. Germline assignment: CDR1 SEHNR and CDR2 FQNEAQ (reference sequence). In DNA, the CDR3 is TGTGCCAGCAGTAATGTTGCGGAGACCCAGTACTTC. Its protein product is CASSNVAETQYF.